The T cell receptor beta chain under discussion was sequenced for a study of beta chain features in type 1 diabetes. Study in general: On cell yields, gender and age, patients and healthy donors were similar.

Points from the study as a whole: All four CD4+ subsets from Type 1 diabetes patients carried moderately but significantly shorter TCRB CDR3s.

The entirety of the isolated RNA underwent reverse transcription, so expressed TCRB transcripts were sequenced. The protocol was immunoSEQ multiplex PCR, while the TCRdb copy is restricted to in-frame clones and leaves out a portion. The data hold over 300,000 clones, with 6.5% to 10% observed a single time. Note on this clone: The target antigen is unknown.

Deletions cut 2 bases from V and 1 base from J, with 12 bases between. This CDR3 spans 15 amino acids. Germline assignment: CDR1 SGHDT and CDR2 YYEEEE. The receptor was isolated from a woman in her late teens or twenties in good health. Sample: central memory CD4+ T cells from blood. The rearrangement links TRBV5-6 to TRBJ2-5; perhaps TRBD1 as D (6 bases). Here the CDR3 DNA reads TGTGCCAGCAGCTTCAGGGGAACGGGCCAAGAGACCCAGTACTTC. Translating gives CASSFRGTGQETQYF.